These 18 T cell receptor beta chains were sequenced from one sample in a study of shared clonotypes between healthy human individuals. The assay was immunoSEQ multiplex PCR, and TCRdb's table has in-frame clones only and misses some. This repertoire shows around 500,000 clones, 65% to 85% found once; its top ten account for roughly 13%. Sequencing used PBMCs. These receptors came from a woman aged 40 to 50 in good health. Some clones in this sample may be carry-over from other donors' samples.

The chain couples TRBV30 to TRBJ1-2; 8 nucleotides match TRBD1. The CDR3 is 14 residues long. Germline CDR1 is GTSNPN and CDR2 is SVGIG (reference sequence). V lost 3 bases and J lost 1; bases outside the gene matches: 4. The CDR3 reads CAWRGQGLNYGYTF. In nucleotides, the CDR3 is TGTGCCTGGAGAGGACAGGGCCTTAACTATGGCTACACCTTC.

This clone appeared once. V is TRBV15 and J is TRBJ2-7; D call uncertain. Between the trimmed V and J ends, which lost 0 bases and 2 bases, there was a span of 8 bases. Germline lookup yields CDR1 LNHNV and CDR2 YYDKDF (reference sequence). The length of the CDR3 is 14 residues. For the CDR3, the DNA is TGTGCCACCAGCAGAGATCTTTTAGCCTACGAGCAGTACTTC. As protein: CATSRDLLAYEQYF. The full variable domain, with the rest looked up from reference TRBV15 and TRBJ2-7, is DAMVIQNPRYQVTQFGKPVTLSCSQTLNHNVMYWYQQKSSQAPKLLFHYYDKDFNNEADTPDNFQSRRPNTSFCFLDIRSPGLGDTAMYLCATSRDLLAYEQYFGPGTRLTVT.

DNA of the CDR3: TGTGCCAGCAGCGACCGGGACAAGAACACTGAAGCTTTCTTT. Translated: CASSDRDKNTEAFF. The chain uses TRBV11-1 and TRBJ1-1; D perhaps matches TRBD1 (6 bases). Trimming cost V 5 bases and J 1 base, with 11 bases left between them. Germline lookup yields CDR1 SGHAT and CDR2 FQDESV (reference sequence). The CDR3 loop spans 14 amino acids.

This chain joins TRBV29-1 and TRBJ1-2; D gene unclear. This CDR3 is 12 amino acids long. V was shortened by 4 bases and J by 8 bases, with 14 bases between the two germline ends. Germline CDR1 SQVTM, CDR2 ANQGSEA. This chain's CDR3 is CSVASLRGGYTF. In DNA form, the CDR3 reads TGCAGCGTTGCGTCGCTCCGCGGGGGCTACACCTTC. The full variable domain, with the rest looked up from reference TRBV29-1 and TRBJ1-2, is SAVISQKPSRDICQRGTSLTIQCQVDSQVTMMFWYRQQPGQSLTLIATANQGSEATYESGFVIDKFPISRPNLTFSTLTVSNMSPEDSSIYLCSVASLRGGYTFGSGTRLTVV.

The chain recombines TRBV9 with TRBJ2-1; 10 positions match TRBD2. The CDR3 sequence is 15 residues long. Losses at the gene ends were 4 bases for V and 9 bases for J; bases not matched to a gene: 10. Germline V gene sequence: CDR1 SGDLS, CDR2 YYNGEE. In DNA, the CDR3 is TGTGCCAGCAGCCTCCAGCGGGAGGGCCGCGTTGAGCAGTTCTTC. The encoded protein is CASSLQREGRVEQFF.

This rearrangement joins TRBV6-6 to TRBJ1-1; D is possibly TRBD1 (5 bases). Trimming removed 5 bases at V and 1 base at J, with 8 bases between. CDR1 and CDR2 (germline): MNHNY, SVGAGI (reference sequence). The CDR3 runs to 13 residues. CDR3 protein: CASSETANTEAFF. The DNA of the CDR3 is TGTGCCAGCAGTGAGACAGCGAACACTGAAGCTTTCTTT.

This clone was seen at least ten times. The CDR3 spells CASRVSYRQGRPAFF. DNA of the CDR3: TGTGCCAGTAGGGTCTCCTACCGACAGGGGAGGCCAGCTTTCTTT. The chain is built from TRBV19 and TRBJ1-1; 8 nucleotides agree with TRBD1. The germline V gene encodes CDR1 LNHDA and CDR2 SQIVND (reference sequence). The ends lost 6 bases at V and 10 bases at J; junction bases unmatched: 16. The CDR3 has 15 residues.

The CDR3 protein is CASSLPQTNTGELFF. The CDR3 bases are TGTGCCAGCAGTTTGCCCCAAACGAACACCGGGGAGCTGTTTTTT. The chain joins TRBV28 to TRBJ2-2; no clear D gene. V gave up 3 bases and J gave up 0 bases, with 8 bases separating them. Germline CDR1 is MDHEN and CDR2 is SYDVKM. The CDR3 consists of 15 residues. The variable domain in full, completed from reference TRBV28 and TRBJ2-2, reads DVKVTQSSRYLVKRTGEKVFLECVQDMDHENMFWYRQDPGLGLRLIYFSYDVKMKEKGDIPEGYSVSREKKERFSLILESASTNQTSMYLCASSLPQTNTGELFFGEGSRLTVL.

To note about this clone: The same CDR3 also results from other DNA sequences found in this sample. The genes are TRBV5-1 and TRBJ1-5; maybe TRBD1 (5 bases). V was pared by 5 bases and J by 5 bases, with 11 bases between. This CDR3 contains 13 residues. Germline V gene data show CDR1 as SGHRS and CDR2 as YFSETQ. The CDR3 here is CASSLDSYQPQHF. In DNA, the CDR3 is TGCGCCAGCAGTCTCGACAGTTATCAGCCCCAGCATTTT.

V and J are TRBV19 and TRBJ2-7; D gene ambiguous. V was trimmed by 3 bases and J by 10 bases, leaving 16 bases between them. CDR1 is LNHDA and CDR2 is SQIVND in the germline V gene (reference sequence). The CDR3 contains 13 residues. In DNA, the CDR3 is TGTGCCAGTAGTATCCCTGGGATTTCGAATCAGTACTTC. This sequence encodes CASSIPGISNQYF.

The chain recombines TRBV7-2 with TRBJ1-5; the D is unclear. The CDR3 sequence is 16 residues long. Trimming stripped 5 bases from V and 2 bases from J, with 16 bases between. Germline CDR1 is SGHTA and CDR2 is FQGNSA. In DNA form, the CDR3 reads TGTGCCAGCAGCCCAAGACTCGGGCTGGGCAATCAGCCCCAGCATTTT. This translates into CASSPRLGLGNQPQHF.

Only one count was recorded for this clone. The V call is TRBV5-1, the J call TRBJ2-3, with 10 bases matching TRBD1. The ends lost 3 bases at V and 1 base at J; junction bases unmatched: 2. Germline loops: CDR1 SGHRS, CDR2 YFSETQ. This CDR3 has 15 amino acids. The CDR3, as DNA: TGCGCCAGCAGCTCCGGGACAGGGGGCACAGATACGCAGTATTTT. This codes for CASSSGTGGTDTQYF. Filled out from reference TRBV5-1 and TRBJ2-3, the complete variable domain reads KAGVTQTPRYLIKTRGQQVTLSCSPISGHRSVSWYQQTPGQGLQFLFEYFSETQRNKGNFPGRFSGRQFSNSRSEMNVSTLELGDSALYLCASSSGTGGTDTQYFGPGTRLTVL.

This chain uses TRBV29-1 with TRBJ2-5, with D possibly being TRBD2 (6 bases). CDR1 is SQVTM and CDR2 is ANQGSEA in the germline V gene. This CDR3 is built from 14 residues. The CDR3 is CGVGGETGQETQYF. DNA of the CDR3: TGCGGAGTGGGGGGAGAAACGGGGCAAGAGACCCAGTACTTC.

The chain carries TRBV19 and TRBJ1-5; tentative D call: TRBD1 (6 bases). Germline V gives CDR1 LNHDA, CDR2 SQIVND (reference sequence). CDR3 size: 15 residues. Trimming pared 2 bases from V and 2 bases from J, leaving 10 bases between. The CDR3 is CASSILTGGNQPQHF. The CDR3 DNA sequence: TGTGCCAGTAGTATATTGACAGGTGGCAATCAGCCCCAGCATTTT.

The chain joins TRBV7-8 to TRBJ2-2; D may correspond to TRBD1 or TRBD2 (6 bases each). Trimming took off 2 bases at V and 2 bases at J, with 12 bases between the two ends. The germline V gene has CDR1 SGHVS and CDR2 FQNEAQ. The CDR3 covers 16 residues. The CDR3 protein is CASSLSEGGNTGELFF. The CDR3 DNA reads TGTGCCAGCAGCTTAAGTGAGGGGGGTAACACCGGGGAGCTGTTTTTT.

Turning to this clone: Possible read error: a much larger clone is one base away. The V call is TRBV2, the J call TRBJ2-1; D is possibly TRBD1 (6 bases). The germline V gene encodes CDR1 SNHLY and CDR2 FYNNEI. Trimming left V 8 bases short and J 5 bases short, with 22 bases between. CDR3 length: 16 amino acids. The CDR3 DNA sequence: TGTGCCAGCCGTACCCCCCATACAGGGCTTAACAATGAGCAGTTCTTC. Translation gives CASRTPHTGLNNEQFF.

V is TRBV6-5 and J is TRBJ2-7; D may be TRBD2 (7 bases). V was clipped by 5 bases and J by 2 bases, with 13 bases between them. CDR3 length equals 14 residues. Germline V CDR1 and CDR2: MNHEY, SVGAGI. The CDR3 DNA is TGTGCCAGCAGTGGGGGGGGCCCTACCTACGAGCAGTACTTC. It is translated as CASSGGGPTYEQYF.

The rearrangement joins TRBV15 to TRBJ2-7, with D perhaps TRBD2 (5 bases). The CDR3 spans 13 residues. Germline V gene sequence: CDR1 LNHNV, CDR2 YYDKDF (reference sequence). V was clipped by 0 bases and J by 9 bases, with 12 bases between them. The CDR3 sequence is CATSRDPLEVQYF. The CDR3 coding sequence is TGTGCCACCAGCAGAGATCCACTAGAGGTGCAGTACTTC.